This TCR beta chain came from a study of shared clonotypes between healthy human individuals. Libraries were prepared by immunoSEQ multiplex PCR; TCRdb keeps only in-frame clonotypes and omits some of them. The sample shows some 2,000,000 clones, roughly 94% of them seen only once. Adult donors, all healthy and HIV-negative, had no recent acute infections or vaccinations. From CD4+ cells came CD45RA+ naive and CD45RA-negative memory subsets. Details on this clone: What it binds is not known.

Study outcomes and limitations: Sorted-subset sequencing was shown by rarefaction to be incomplete despite large depth. All-four-donor shared clonotypes had higher generation probabilities than non-shared clonotypes did.

Sample: naive CD4+ T cells sorted from blood. Subset here: CD45RA+ positively selected. This TCR derives from a man between 18 and 29 years old in good health.

CDR3 in DNA: TGTGCCAGCAGCTTATGGCCCCTAGCGGGGACCACAGATACGCAGTATTTT. Encoded protein: CASSLWPLAGTTDTQYF. J is TRBJ2-3 and V is TRBV13; 9 nucleotides align to TRBD2. This CDR3 contains 17 residues. J was trimmed by 2 bases and V by 2 bases; bases with no gene match: 8. Germline-derived CDR1 and CDR2 are PRHDT and FYEKMQ (reference sequence).